This T cell receptor beta chain was captured in a study of T cells after yellow fever vaccination. Each CDR3 protein is one row after TCRdb ran MiXCR on the 5' RACE reads. The repertoire consists of about 340,000 distinct CDR3 sequences, with about 4% occurring once and the leading ten covering approximately 24%. This clonotype has at least ten counts. The TCR originated in a man aged 18-30 years who received the YFV17D yellow fever vaccine. Sequenced material: PBMCs, taken 5 days after the yellow fever booster vaccination.

This chain's CDR3 is CASGLALGGLHHPTDSGSYEQYF. CDR3 in DNA: TGTGCTAGTGGTTTGGCCCTTGGGGGACTCCATCATCCAACAGATAGCGGTTCCTACGAGCAGTACTTC. The genes are TRBV12-5 and TRBJ2-7; maybe TRBD2 (6 bases). V lost 1 base and J lost 1, with 35 bases in between. The germline V gene has CDR1 LGHNT and CDR2 FRNRAP. The CDR3 has 23 residues. The complete variable domain, with remaining parts taken from reference TRBV12-5 and TRBJ2-7, reads DARVTQTPRHKVTEMGQEVTMRCQPILGHNTVFWYRQTMMQGLELLAYFRNRAPLDDSGMPKDRFSAEMPDATLATLKIQPSEPRDSAVYFCASGLALGGLHHPTDSGSYEQYFGPGTRLTVT.